This T cell receptor (beta chain) is from a study of technical replicates of blood from several donors. Only in-frame clones appear in the TCRdb table, and some are missing; sequencing was by immunoSEQ multiplex PCR. The sample consists of 45,000 to 65,000 clones, 90% to 95% of them appearing once. This sequence originates from a human donor in good health. Some clones in this sample may be carry-over from other donors' samples. Sequencing was carried out using PBMCs.

CDR3 region: CASSQAGIYEQYF. CDR3 nucleotide sequence: TGTGCCAGCAGCCAGGCCGGGATCTACGAGCAGTACTTC. The chain employs TRBV7-9 and TRBJ2-7; D is perhaps TRBD2 (5 bases). V was trimmed by 5 bases and J by 3 bases, leaving 11 bases between them. The CDR3 extends over 13 amino acids. Germline V lookup: CDR1 SEHNR, CDR2 FQNEAQ (reference sequence).